This TCR beta chain was found in a study of T cells after yellow fever vaccination. Findings of the study overall: FACS-sorted repertoires could harbor abundant contaminating bulk-population clonotypes. It was a weaker secondary response, yet one that peaked faster, at day 5 versus 15. A limited proportion of clonotypes was detected within both the CD4 and CD8 compartments.

TCRdb itself ran the 5' RACE reads through MiXCR, one entry per CDR3 protein. The sample shows 360,000 or so distinct CDR3 sequences, around 10% of them seen only once. The germline V gene has CDR1 SGHTA and CDR2 FQGNSA. This CDR3 contains 16 residues. The trim removed 6 bases at V and 4 bases at J, leaving 11 bases unmatched. At least ten counts were recorded for this clonotype. The antigen remains undetermined. The rearrangement links TRBV7-2 to TRBJ2-1, with 8 bases matching TRBD2. The specimen comprised PBMCs, sampled on the day of the first yellow fever vaccination. The sequence derives from a man between 18 and 29 years old who received the YFV17D yellow fever vaccine. The CDR3 here is CASSPGTRLEYNEQFF. CDR3 nucleotide sequence: TGTGCCAGCAGTCCTGGGACTAGACTCGAATACAATGAGCAGTTCTTC.